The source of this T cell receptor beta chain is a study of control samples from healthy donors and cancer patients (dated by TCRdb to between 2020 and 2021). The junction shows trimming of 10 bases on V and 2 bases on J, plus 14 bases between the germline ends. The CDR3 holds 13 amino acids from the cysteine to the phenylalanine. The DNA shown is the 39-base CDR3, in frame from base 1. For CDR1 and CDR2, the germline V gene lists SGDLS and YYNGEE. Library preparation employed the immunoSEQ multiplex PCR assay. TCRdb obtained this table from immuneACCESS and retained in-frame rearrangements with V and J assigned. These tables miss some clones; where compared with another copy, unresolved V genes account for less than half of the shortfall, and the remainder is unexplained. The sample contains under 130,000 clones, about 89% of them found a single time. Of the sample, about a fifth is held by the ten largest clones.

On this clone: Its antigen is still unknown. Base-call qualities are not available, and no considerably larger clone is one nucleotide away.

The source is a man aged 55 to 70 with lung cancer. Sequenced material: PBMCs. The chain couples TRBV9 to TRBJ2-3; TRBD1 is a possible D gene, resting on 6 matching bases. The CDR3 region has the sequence CASGRGLTDTQYF. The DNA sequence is TGTGCCTCAGGCAGGGGCCTCACAGATACGCAGTATTTT.